This T cell receptor beta chain was recovered during a study of blood T cell repertoires in COVID-19. Generated by immunoSEQ multiplex PCR, the TCRdb table keeps only in-frame clones and is missing some. This table holds a few hundred thousand clones, about 90% found once. Those enrolled, adults aged roughly 18 to 89 years, came from around 24 US areas. Allocation to cohorts depended on clinical history reported by the participants. V gave up 5 bases and J gave up 4 bases, with 9 bases separating them. Germline V gives CDR1 MGHRA, CDR2 YSYEKL. The length of the CDR3 is 13 residues. The gene calls are TRBV4-1 and TRBJ2-1; the D is unclear. The sequencing sample was made of PBMCs or T cells enriched from blood (not recorded which). This clonotype was sampled from a woman under 40 who had recovered from COVID-19. The CDR3 reads CASSVRTYNEQFF. CDR3 sequence (DNA): TGCGCCAGCAGCGTACGAACTTACAATGAGCAGTTCTTC.